This TCR beta chain was sequenced for a study of T cell repertoires in ileal Crohn's disease. Study details: About 40% were active smokers at surgery; median disease duration was about 7.5 years. M0 samples are biopsies from inflamed ileum in the resection specimen.

The germline V gene encodes CDR1 SQVTM and CDR2 ANQGSEA. The V segment lost 4 bases and the J segment 5 bases; nucleotides outside the gene matches: 7. The CDR3 consists of 13 residues. This table comes from immunoSEQ multiplex PCR, and its TCRdb copy is limited to in-frame clones, with some not included. Here the sample spans 17,000 or so clones, about 75% being singletons. Details on this clone: Its target is not known.

Time point here: inflamed ileum from the surgical specimen. Study findings and constraints: Sorted CD8 T cells held more high-frequency clones than CD4.

The V gene is TRBV29-1, the J gene TRBJ1-1; TRBD1 matches 7 bases. This TCR was sampled from an adult with Crohn's disease. The sequenced material came from ileal tissue. As DNA, the CDR3 is TGCAGCGTTGCACGACAGGGAGAAACTGAAGCTTTCTTT. Its translation is CSVARQGETEAFF.